This passage covers 8 T cell receptor beta chains from one sample sequenced in a study of cytomegalovirus exposure and HLA in healthy donors. A multiplex PCR was run with 60 Vbeta primers and 13 Jbeta primers. Sequencing was performed with immunoSEQ multiplex PCR; in TCRdb, only in-frame clones are kept and a portion is missing. The sample shows fewer than 200,000 clones, about 80% of them seen only once. The sequenced material came from PBMCs. These receptors were obtained from a boy younger than 18 in good health and CMV-seronegative.

The chain carries TRBV9 and TRBJ1-1; maybe TRBD1 (6 bases). V was shortened by 0 bases and J by 1 base, with 10 bases between the two germline ends. The length of the CDR3 is 15 residues. The V gene's germline CDR1 is SGDLS and CDR2 YYNGEE. CDR3 residues: CASSVEGGANTEAFF. The CDR3 coding sequence is TGTGCCAGCAGCGTAGAGGGGGGGGCGAACACTGAAGCTTTCTTT. Combining the CDR3 with reference TRBV9 and TRBJ1-1 gives the whole variable domain DSGVTQTPKHLITATGQRVTLRCSPRSGDLSVYWYQQSLDQGLQFLIQYYNGEERAKGNILERFSAQQFPDLHSELNLSSLELGDSALYFCASSVEGGANTEAFFGQGTRLTVV.

The chain joins TRBV5-4 to TRBJ1-4; 7 nucleotides match TRBD1. Per germline, CDR1 SGHNT and CDR2 YYREEE (reference sequence). This CDR3 is 15 amino acids long. Trimming cost V 0 bases and J 6 bases; bases outside gene matches: 5. The CDR3 nucleotides read TGTGCCAGCAGCTTGGAGGGACAGAGAGATGAAAAACTGTTTTTT. This encodes CASSLEGQRDEKLFF. Supplemented by reference TRBV5-4 and TRBJ1-4, the full variable domain reads ETGVTQSPTHLIKTRGQQVTLRCSSQSGHNTVSWYQQALGQGPQFIFQYYREEENGRGNFPPRFSGLQFPNYSSELNVNALELDDSALYLCASSLEGQRDEKLFFGSGTQLSVL.

V is TRBV7-9 and J is TRBJ2-7, with D perhaps TRBD1 (5 bases). This CDR3 comprises 15 residues. Germline V gene lookup returns CDR1 SEHNR and CDR2 FQNEAQ (reference sequence). Trimming took off 4 bases at V and 2 bases at J, with 15 bases between the two ends. CDR3 nucleotides: TGTGCCAGCAGCTGGCGACAGCATTCGCCCTACGAGCAGTACTTC. Protein: CASSWRQHSPYEQYF.

The genes are TRBV5-1 and TRBJ2-5, with a possible D match to TRBD2 (7 bases). The CDR3 loop spans 16 amino acids. Germline CDR1 and CDR2: SGHRS and YFSETQ. V was pared by 2 bases and J by 1 base, with 15 bases between. The CDR3 nucleotides are TGCGCCAGCAGCTTAGGGGGGGTTGAGGGCCAAGAGACCCAGTACTTC. It yields the protein CASSLGGVEGQETQYF. The full variable domain, with the rest looked up from reference TRBV5-1 and TRBJ2-5, is KAGVTQTPRYLIKTRGQQVTLSCSPISGHRSVSWYQQTPGQGLQFLFEYFSETQRNKGNFPGRFSGRQFSNSRSEMNVSTLELGDSALYLCASSLGGVEGQETQYFGPGTRLLVL.

As concerns this clone: A read error may produce the germline difference seen at one junction end. The rearrangement joins TRBV6-1 to TRBJ2-3; D is perhaps TRBD1 (6 bases). The length of the CDR3 is 17 residues. CDR1 and CDR2 (germline): MNHNS, SASEGT. Written as DNA, the CDR3 is TGTGCCATCAGTGAGTCCCTACTCAGGGGACGCACAGATACGCAGTATTTT. Its translation: CAISESLLRGRTDTQYF.

The V and J genes are TRBV5-1 and TRBJ1-1; the match to TRBD1 covers 9 bases. V trimming: 0 bases; J trimming: 7 bases; junction bases outside the gene matches: 7. Looked up from germline, CDR1 is SGHRS and CDR2 is YFSETQ. This CDR3 comprises 15 residues. The DNA for the CDR3 is TGCGCCAGCAGCTTGGGGAGGACAGGGGATAGTGAAGCTTTCTTT. It encodes CASSLGRTGDSEAFF.

The rearrangement uses TRBV9 and TRBJ2-7, with 8 positions matching TRBD2. CDR3 size: 16 residues. V dropped 4 bases and J dropped 2; count of bases not matched to a gene: 11. Germline CDR1 is SGDLS and CDR2 is YYNGEE. CDR3 amino acids: CASSPIAGRSPYEQYF. CDR3 DNA: TGTGCCAGCAGCCCCATAGCGGGAAGGAGTCCCTACGAGCAGTACTTC. Filled out from reference TRBV9 and TRBJ2-7, the complete variable domain reads DSGVTQTPKHLITATGQRVTLRCSPRSGDLSVYWYQQSLDQGLQFLIQYYNGEERAKGNILERFSAQQFPDLHSELNLSSLELGDSALYFCASSPIAGRSPYEQYFGPGTRLTVT.

The chain links TRBV30 to TRBJ1-2; TRBD1 aligns across 7 bases. V lost 3 bases to trimming and J lost 2 bases; unmatched junction nucleotides: 6. The CDR3 extends over 14 amino acids. Per the germline V gene, CDR1 is GTSNPN and CDR2 is SVGIG (reference sequence). As DNA, the CDR3 is TGTGCCTGGAGCTTTCTAGGGGGCAACTATGGCTACACCTTC. Its translation: CAWSFLGGNYGYTF.